This T cell receptor (beta chain) emerged from a study of shared clonotypes between healthy human individuals. Study results and caveats: Naive CD4 clonotypes were shared across a handful of donors at about 5.3%.

Per the original data handling: With immunoSEQ giving junction-only sequences and no quality scores, filtering differed. The method was immunoSEQ multiplex PCR; TCRdb's version includes in-frame clones alone and lacks a portion of them. That table supplies the V and J calls and clone size; D and trimming were determined from the DNA. The data contain some 2 million clones, roughly 95% of them singletons. Remarks on this clone: No antigen is known for it.

Trimming left V 5 bases short and J 0 bases short, with 15 bases between. The CDR3 runs to 16 residues. Germline assignment: CDR1 SGHNT and CDR2 YYREEE (reference sequence). The source of this sequence is a young man in good health. The rearrangement uses TRBV5-4 and TRBJ2-1; D possibly corresponds to TRBD1 (6 bases). The sequencing sample was made of naive CD4+ T cells sorted from blood. Subset: CD45RA+ positively selected. The CDR3 is CASSYTGLGSYNEQFF. The CDR3 DNA reads as TGTGCCAGCAGTTATACAGGGTTGGGCTCCTACAATGAGCAGTTCTTC.